The 18 T cell receptor beta chains listed next were all sequenced from one sample in a study of T cells in localized non-small cell lung cancer. Clones were read by immunoSEQ multiplex PCR, and TCRdb kept only the in-frame ones, dropping some. The sample carries some 41,000 clones, 90% to 95% recorded once. Source: PBMCs, taken before any cancer treatment. The source is a woman aged 35 to 69 with stage II lung adenocarcinoma.

The chain joins TRBV4-1 to TRBJ1-6, with a weak D call TRBD1 (6 bases). Germline loops: CDR1 MGHRA, CDR2 YSYEKL. V was shortened by 4 bases and J by 6 bases, with 16 bases between the two germline ends. The CDR3 runs to 16 residues. The CDR3 DNA follows: TGCGCCAGCAGCCCTACTCCTCAGGGGCGTAATTCACCCCTCCACTTT. As protein: CASSPTPQGRNSPLHF.

The chain links TRBV19 to TRBJ1-1, with D hard to call. The germline CDR1 and CDR2 sequences are LNHDA and SQIVND (reference sequence). V was cut by 5 bases and J by 1 base, with 20 bases left in between. CDR3 length: 17 residues. The CDR3 coding sequence is TGTGCCAGTAGTTTGCGGTTTATTTGGCAGCCGAACACTGAAGCTTTCTTT. Encoded protein: CASSLRFIWQPNTEAFF.

A few counts support this clone. The chain links TRBV5-1 to TRBJ1-5; 9 bases map to TRBD1. Trimming at V came to 4 bases and at J to 5 bases, leaving 1 base not matched to a gene. This CDR3 spans 13 amino acids. CDR1 and CDR2 (germline): SGHRS, YFSETQ. CDR3 amino acids: CASSRDRDQPQHF. CDR3 DNA sequence: TGCGCCAGCAGCCGGGACAGGGATCAGCCCCAGCATTTT.

V usage is TRBV19 and J usage is TRBJ2-7; D ambiguous. Trimming removed 7 bases from V and 5 bases from J, with 18 bases in between. The CDR3 has 14 amino acids. Germline values: CDR1 LNHDA, CDR2 SQIVND (reference sequence). CDR3 sequence reads: CASITRTSGDEQYF. CDR3 in DNA: TGTGCCAGTATCACCCGGACCTCTGGGGACGAGCAGTACTTC.

The J gene is TRBJ2-3, the V gene TRBV5-1; 7 bases map to TRBD1. J gave up 0 bases and V 0 bases, and 4 bases lay outside the gene matches. The CDR3 spans 16 residues. Germline V gene lookup returns CDR1 SGHRS and CDR2 YFSETQ. The CDR3 is CASSLGPGGSTDTQYF. The CDR3 coding sequence is TGCGCCAGCAGCTTGGGGCCAGGGGGAAGCACAGATACGCAGTATTTT.

This chain joins TRBV5-1 and TRBJ1-1; TRBD1 aligns across 7 bases. The germline V gene encodes CDR1 SGHRS and CDR2 YFSETQ. With 1 base clipped from V and 6 bases from J, the junction kept 6 bases outside the gene matches. This CDR3 comprises 14 residues. The DNA of the CDR3 is TGCGCCAGCAGCTTGCCAACAGGGGCCTCTGAAGCTTTCTTT. Translation: CASSLPTGASEAFF.

The rearrangement uses TRBV10-3 and TRBJ1-1, with 7 bases aligning to TRBD1. Germline loops: CDR1 ENHRY, CDR2 SYGVKD. This CDR3 contains 16 residues. Germline trimming cut 4 bases from V and 1 base from J; bases unmatched to any gene: 9. The CDR3 DNA reads as TGTGCCATCAGTGCCCGCAGGGGGTCGGAGAACACTGAAGCTTTCTTT. Translation gives CAISARRGSENTEAFF.

CDR3 region: CASSAGVGGYTF. The CDR3 DNA reads as TGTGCCAGCAGCGCAGGAGTCGGTGGCTACACCTTC. J is TRBJ1-2 and V is TRBV6-5, with D unresolved. CDR3 length: 12 amino acids. The germline V gene encodes CDR1 MNHEY and CDR2 SVGAGI. Trimming stripped 6 bases from V and 7 bases from J, with 12 bases between.

This clone came up once. V usage is TRBV4-2 and J usage is TRBJ1-6, with unresolved D. This CDR3 spans 13 amino acids. V shed 1 base and J shed 13 bases, with 11 bases lying between them. Germline lookup yields CDR1 LGHNA and CDR2 YNFKEQ. The CDR3 sequence: CASSQGQGPPLHF. The CDR3 region has the DNA TGTGCCAGCAGCCAAGGCCAAGGCCCCCCCCTCCACTTT.

V usage is TRBV11-2 and J usage is TRBJ1-1, with D hard to call. Trimming removed 1 base from V and 0 bases from J, with 12 bases in between. Germline CDR1 reads SGHAT; CDR2 reads FQNNGV. This CDR3 is 16 amino acids long. The CDR3 here is CASSLGWGIVNTEAFF. DNA for the CDR3: TGTGCCAGCAGCTTAGGATGGGGAATAGTGAACACTGAAGCTTTCTTT.

The J gene is TRBJ1-2, the V gene TRBV7-2; D is uncertain. Trimming left V 6 bases short and J 8 bases short, with 22 bases between. Germline loops: CDR1 SGHTA, CDR2 FQGNSA. The CDR3 runs to 15 residues. The CDR3 nucleotides read TGTGCCAGCAGTTCCCGGGAGGGTGTTTATTCGGGCTACACCTTC. Residues: CASSSREGVYSGYTF.

In nucleotides, the CDR3 is TGCGCCAGCAGCTTAGGGGATTACCAAGAGACCCAGTACTTC. Translated, it gives CASSLGDYQETQYF. This chain joins TRBV5-1 and TRBJ2-5, with a tentative D call TRBD1 (5 bases). This CDR3 spans 14 amino acids. Looked up from germline, CDR1 is SGHRS and CDR2 is YFSETQ. V was clipped by 2 bases and J by 0 bases, with 8 bases between them.

The CDR3, as DNA: TGTGCCAGCAGTGAAATCTTCTATAGCAATCAGCCCCAGCATTTT. This encodes CASSEIFYSNQPQHF. This chain links TRBV2 with TRBJ1-5; the D is unclear. Germline assignment: CDR1 SNHLY and CDR2 FYNNEI. This CDR3 contains 15 residues. V was clipped by 2 bases and J by 0 bases, with 8 bases between them. Filled out from reference TRBV2 and TRBJ1-5, the complete variable domain reads EPEVTQTPSHQVTQMGQEVILRCVPISNHLYFYWYRQILGQKVEFLVSFYNNEISEKSEIFDDQFSVERPDGSNFTLKIRSTKLEDSAMYFCASSEIFYSNQPQHFGDGTRLSIL.

V and J are TRBV19 and TRBJ2-3, with D possibly TRBD2 on 5 matching bases. Germline values: CDR1 LNHDA, CDR2 SQIVND (reference sequence). The CDR3 has 15 amino acids. Trimming stripped 5 bases from V and 0 bases from J, with 12 bases between. CDR3 in amino acids: CASSPRTGSTDTQYF. In nucleotides, the CDR3 is TGTGCCAGTAGTCCTCGGACTGGCAGCACAGATACGCAGTATTTT.

The chain couples TRBV18 to TRBJ1-1; 7 bases agree with TRBD1. After removal of 6 bases from V and 7 bases from J, the junction contained 8 bases not matched to a gene. The germline V gene has CDR1 KGHSH and CDR2 LQKENI. The length of the CDR3 is 13 residues. DNA of the CDR3: TGTGCCAGCTCGCCCATCCGGGACAGTGAAGCTTTCTTT. It specifies CASSPIRDSEAFF. The complete variable domain, with remaining parts taken from reference TRBV18 and TRBJ1-1, reads NAGVMQNPRHLVRRRGQEARLRCSPMKGHSHVYWYRQLPEEGLKFMVYLQKENIIDESGMPKERFSAEFPKEGPSILRIQQVVRGDSAAYFCASSPIRDSEAFFGQGTRLTVV.

This chain connects TRBV9 to TRBJ2-7, with 8 bases fitting TRBD1. The germline CDR1 and CDR2 sequences are SGDLS and YYNGEE. CDR3 size: 14 residues. J was trimmed by 0 bases and V by 3 bases; bases with no gene match: 2. The CDR3 DNA reads TGTGCCAGCAGCGCAACAGGGGGCTCCTACGAGCAGTACTTC. Translation gives CASSATGGSYEQYF.

The chain joins TRBV6-6 to TRBJ1-5; D might be TRBD1 (5 bases). Trimming shortened V by 6 bases and J by 7 bases, and 16 bases separated the two germline ends. CDR1 and CDR2 from the germline V gene are MNHNY and SVGAGI (reference sequence). The CDR3 loop spans 14 amino acids. Written as DNA, the CDR3 is TGTGCCAGCAGCTTAACAGGAGGAGGGCAGCCCCAGCATTTT. This encodes CASSLTGGGQPQHF.

This clone has only one observation. This chain joins TRBV6-1 and TRBJ1-5; possible D gene TRBD1, 6 bases. The V gene's germline CDR1 is MNHNS and CDR2 SASEGT. The CDR3 extends over 16 amino acids. Trimming shortened V by 2 bases and J by 0 bases, and 11 bases separated the two germline ends. CDR3 nucleotides: TGTGCCAGCAGTGAAAGACAGGTTTATAGCAATCAGCCCCAGCATTTT. It codes for CASSERQVYSNQPQHF.